Presented here are 31 T cell receptor beta chains from one specimen sequenced in a study of T cell repertoires in ileal Crohn's disease. Here immunoSEQ multiplex PCR was the method, and the copy in TCRdb shows in-frame clones only, minus some. The sample lists roughly 62,000 clones, 85% to 90% occurring once. Indicated time point: neoterminal ileum biopsy at postoperative endoscopy, about 6 months after surgery. Sequenced: ileal tissue. These receptors originate from an adult with Crohn's disease.

V and J are TRBV5-4 and TRBJ2-5; D may be TRBD2 (6 bases). V was cut by 0 bases and J by 4 bases, with 13 bases left in between. CDR3 length equals 15 residues. Germline V gene data show CDR1 as SGHNT and CDR2 as YYREEE (reference sequence). CDR3 nucleotide sequence: TGTGCCAGCAGCTTGGCCGTTACGGGAGTAGAGACCCAGTACTTC. Translated: CASSLAVTGVETQYF.

This sequence joins TRBV5-1 and TRBJ2-1; D is uncertain. CDR1 SGHRS and CDR2 YFSETQ come from the germline V gene. V was pared by 2 bases and J by 6 bases, with 15 bases between. CDR3 length: 15 amino acids. Here the CDR3 reads CASSFEAPTRNEQFF. The CDR3 nucleotides are TGCGCCAGCAGCTTCGAGGCCCCGACGCGCAATGAGCAGTTCTTC.

The genes are TRBV27 and TRBJ1-5; no clear D gene. Per germline, CDR1 MNHEY and CDR2 SMNVEV (reference sequence). Trimming took 4 bases from V and 4 from J, leaving 8 bases between them. CDR3 length equals 13 residues. The CDR3 loop is CASSSRENQPQHF. The CDR3 nucleotides are TGTGCCAGCAGTTCCCGTGAGAATCAGCCCCAGCATTTT.

The chain uses TRBV6-1 and TRBJ1-2; D might be TRBD1 (5 bases). Germline assignment: CDR1 MNHNS and CDR2 SASEGT. This CDR3 is 13 amino acids long. V lost 2 bases, J lost 4 bases, and 8 bases lay in between. The DNA for the CDR3 is TGTGCCAGCAGTGAACAGGGACTCTATGGCTACACCTTC. As protein: CASSEQGLYGYTF.

The chain links TRBV28 to TRBJ1-2, with 9 bases fitting TRBD1. The CDR3 sequence is 15 residues long. The junction had 7 bases not matched to a gene; V was cut back by 3 bases and J by 5 bases. The germline CDR1 and CDR2 sequences are MDHEN and SYDVKM. The CDR3 protein is CASSFKTGGSYGYTF. CDR3 nucleotides: TGTGCCAGCAGTTTCAAGACAGGGGGGAGTTATGGCTACACCTTC.

V and J are TRBV5-5 and TRBJ1-6, with a weak D call TRBD1 (5 bases). Germline V lookup: CDR1 SGHKS, CDR2 YYEKEE (reference sequence). This CDR3 is built from 14 residues. V was trimmed by 0 bases and J by 10 bases, leaving 11 bases between them. The CDR3 DNA follows: TGTGCCAGCAGCTTGGGGCAGGGAGGATCACCCCTCCACTTT. This sequence encodes CASSLGQGGSPLHF.

This rearrangement joins TRBV7-9 to TRBJ2-1; TRBD2 aligns across 8 bases. The germline CDR1 and CDR2 sequences are SEHNR and FQNEAQ (reference sequence). CDR3 size: 15 residues. With V trimmed by 5 bases and J by 5 bases, 8 bases remained unmatched. In DNA, the CDR3 is TGTGCCAGCAGCCCGAGCGGGAGTAGGAACAATGAGCAGTTCTTC. Its protein product is CASSPSGSRNNEQFF.

The chain joins TRBV27 to TRBJ2-1, with TRBD2 matching 11 bases. The germline CDR1 and CDR2 sequences are MNHEY and SMNVEV (reference sequence). V trimming: 2 bases; J trimming: 7 bases; junction bases outside the gene matches: 16. The CDR3 extends over 19 amino acids. The CDR3 sequence: CASSLTGLAAKRDGNEQFF. The CDR3 DNA reads as TGTGCCAGCAGTTTAACGGGACTAGCGGCTAAACGGGACGGAAATGAGCAGTTCTTC.

The V and J genes are TRBV7-6 and TRBJ1-2; 7 bases line up with TRBD1. The V segment lost 5 bases and the J segment 1 base; nucleotides outside the gene matches: 10. The CDR3 has 16 residues. From germline, CDR1 is SGHVS and CDR2 FNYEAQ. The CDR3 protein is CASSPLTGSINYGYTF. CDR3 nucleotides: TGTGCCAGCAGCCCCCTGACAGGGAGTATTAACTATGGCTACACCTTC.

The rearrangement joins TRBV21-1 to TRBJ1-6. TRBV21-1 constitutes a pseudogene. This CDR3 contains 16 residues. CDR3 coding DNA: TGTGCCAGCAGCAAAGAGGGGGGACGGGGGGATTCACCCCTCCACTTT. Translating it yields CASSKEGGRGDSPLHF.

The DNA of the CDR3 is TGTGCCAGCAGGAAATACCGGGACAGTAGCTACAATGAGCAGTTCTTC. Amino acid sequence: CASRKYRDSSYNEQFF. The chain couples TRBV7-9 to TRBJ2-1, with 7 bases fitting TRBD1. The trim removed 6 bases at V and 3 bases at J, leaving 11 bases unmatched. The CDR3 spans 16 residues. Per germline, CDR1 SEHNR and CDR2 FQNEAQ (reference sequence).

The rearrangement links TRBV28 to TRBJ1-2; 7 bases fit TRBD1. Germline V CDR1 and CDR2: MDHEN, SYDVKM. V lost 3 bases to trimming and J lost 10 bases; unmatched junction nucleotides: 8. The CDR3 loop spans 13 amino acids. CDR3 loop: CASSFLDRSLYTF. The CDR3 bases are TGTGCCAGCAGTTTTTTGGACAGGAGCCTCTACACCTTC.

The chain recombines TRBV2 with TRBJ1-2; 7 bases are shared with TRBD1. This CDR3 contains 14 residues. The J segment lost 7 bases and the V segment lost 4 bases, leaving 9 bases of the junction unmatched. Germline CDR1 and CDR2: SNHLY and FYNNEI. CDR3 loop: CASSVAQGPGGYTF. The CDR3 nucleotides read TGTGCCAGCAGTGTGGCACAGGGGCCCGGTGGCTACACCTTC.

The chain is built from TRBV11-2 and TRBJ2-3, with a tentative D call TRBD2 (6 bases). The CDR3 has 15 amino acids. CDR1 and CDR2 (germline): SGHAT, FQNNGV. Trimming left V 5 bases short and J 0 bases short, with 12 bases between. The DNA for the CDR3 is TGTGCCAGCAGCCGGGACTTGTCTAGCACAGATACGCAGTATTTT. It codes for CASSRDLSSTDTQYF.

The gene calls are TRBV20-1 and TRBJ1-1; unclear D gene. Looked up from germline, CDR1 is DFQATT and CDR2 is SNEGSKA (reference sequence). Trimming cost V 6 bases and J 0 bases, with 5 bases left between them. This CDR3 has 11 residues. In DNA form, the CDR3 reads TGCAGTGCCTTTTTGAACACTGAAGCTTTCTTT. As protein: CSAFLNTEAFF.

The genes are TRBV5-4 and TRBJ1-6; possible D gene TRBD1, 5 bases. Trimming left V 0 bases short and J 9 bases short, with 16 bases between. Per germline, CDR1 SGHNT and CDR2 YYREEE (reference sequence). The CDR3 has 16 residues. DNA for the CDR3: TGTGCCAGCAGCTTGGCCTTTGGCGGGGCGCGTTCACCCCTCCACTTT. Its translation: CASSLAFGGARSPLHF. Full variable domain (rest looked up from reference TRBV5-4 and TRBJ1-6): ETGVTQSPTHLIKTRGQQVTLRCSSQSGHNTVSWYQQALGQGPQFIFQYYREEENGRGNFPPRFSGLQFPNYSSELNVNALELDDSALYLCASSLAFGGARSPLHFGNGTRLTVT.

The CDR3 loop is CASSLVGQGDYGYTF. CDR3 nucleotides: TGTGCCAGCAGCTTAGTGGGACAGGGGGACTATGGCTACACCTTC. The chain combines TRBV11-2 with TRBJ1-2; TRBD1 matches at 11 bases. CDR3 length: 15 residues. With 1 base clipped from V and 3 bases from J, the junction kept 1 base outside the gene matches. Germline-derived CDR1 and CDR2 are SGHAT and FQNNGV. Complete variable domain (other parts from reference TRBV11-2 and TRBJ1-2): EAGVAQSPRYKIIEKRQSVAFWCNPISGHATLYWYQQILGQGPKLLIQFQNNGVVDDSQLPKDRFSAERLKGVDSTLKIQPAKLEDSAVYLCASSLVGQGDYGYTFGSGTRLTVV.

The gene calls are TRBV9 and TRBJ2-7; TRBD1 matches 9 bases. Germline V gene sequence: CDR1 SGDLS, CDR2 YYNGEE. The CDR3 covers 16 residues. V lost 2 bases and J lost 3; bases outside the gene matches: 9. CDR3 coding DNA: TGTGCCAGCAGCGTCGGGGAGGGGGGACAGGGCTACGAGCAGTACTTC. It specifies CASSVGEGGQGYEQYF.

CDR3 loop: CSARDRETQYF. CDR3 nucleotides: TGCAGTGCTAGAGATCGGGAGACCCAGTACTTC. V usage is TRBV20-1 and J usage is TRBJ2-5; D not certain. This CDR3 has 11 residues. The ends were cut back, 0 bases at V and 5 bases at J, with 4 bases in the middle. CDR1 and CDR2 from the germline V gene are DFQATT and SNEGSKA (reference sequence).

This clone was seen a few times. The CDR3 bases are TGTGCCAGCAGCCAGGGCACAGGTCTTAAGAAGCAGTACTTC. Translated, it gives CASSQGTGLKKQYF. The V gene is TRBV11-2, the J gene TRBJ2-7, with D perhaps TRBD1 (5 bases). The V end lost 5 bases, the J end lost 8 bases, and 19 bases lay between the germline ends. Germline CDR1 SGHAT, CDR2 FQNNGV. The CDR3 is made up of 14 amino acids.

The chain combines TRBV11-3 with TRBJ1-1; 9 bases fit TRBD1. V gave up 0 bases and J gave up 1 base; unmatched junction bases: 0. The CDR3 length is 15 residues. Germline lookup yields CDR1 SGHNT and CDR2 YENEEA. CDR3 amino acids: CASSLEGQGNTEAFF. The CDR3 nucleotides read TGTGCCAGCAGCTTAGAGGGACAGGGGAACACTGAAGCTTTCTTT.

This clone was counted a few times. The genes are TRBV6-5 and TRBJ2-4, with TRBD1 matching over 9 bases. J was trimmed by 6 bases and V by 6 bases; bases with no gene match: 6. Germline V gene data show CDR1 as MNHEY and CDR2 as SVGAGI. CDR3 length: 14 residues. CDR3 bases: TGTGCCAGCAGCCCACAGGGGGCCGTAAACATTCAGTACTTC. Encoded protein: CASSPQGAVNIQYF.

The chain recombines TRBV28 with TRBJ1-2; D is perhaps TRBD1 (6 bases). V lost 6 bases, J lost 4 bases, and 15 bases lay in between. There are 14 residues in the CDR3. CDR1 MDHEN and CDR2 SYDVKM come from the germline V gene. The chain's CDR3 is CASRSHGQSYGYTF. The CDR3, as DNA: TGTGCCAGCAGAAGTCACGGACAGTCCTATGGCTACACCTTC.

The chain links TRBV5-1 to TRBJ1-1; D remains ambiguous. There are 12 residues in the CDR3. From germline, CDR1 is SGHRS and CDR2 YFSETQ. The V end lost 2 bases, the J end lost 0 bases, and 2 bases lay between the germline ends. CDR3 amino acids: CASSFMNTEAFF. CDR3 bases: TGCGCCAGCAGCTTTATGAACACTGAAGCTTTCTTT.

The genes are TRBV6-5 and TRBJ1-5; TRBD1 matches at 9 bases. The CDR3 runs 15 residues. Germline CDR1 is MNHEY and CDR2 is SVGAGI. J lost 1 base, V lost 4 bases, and 2 bases had no gene match. The CDR3 loop reads CASSSTGGSNQPQHF. CDR3 coding DNA: TGTGCCAGCAGTTCGACAGGGGGGAGCAATCAGCCCCAGCATTTT.

This clone was observed a single time. This chain uses TRBV28 with TRBJ1-3, with 10 nucleotides matching TRBD1. With 4 bases clipped from V and 4 bases from J, the junction kept 1 base outside the gene matches. This CDR3 has 14 residues. CDR1 MDHEN and CDR2 SYDVKM come from the germline V gene. The CDR3 sequence: CASSSGQGGNTIYF. The CDR3 DNA is TGTGCCAGCAGTTCGGGACAGGGGGGAAACACCATATATTTT.

V and J are TRBV7-8 and TRBJ1-3; TRBD1 aligns across 7 bases. This CDR3 comprises 14 residues. After removal of 5 bases from V and 2 bases from J, the junction contained 3 bases not matched to a gene. CDR1 is SGHVS and CDR2 is FQNEAQ in the germline V gene. CDR3 amino acids: CASSGRGAGNTIYF. CDR3 DNA: TGTGCCAGCAGCGGCAGGGGGGCTGGAAACACCATATATTTT.

This rearrangement joins TRBV7-2 to TRBJ1-2; D gene ambiguous. There are 13 residues in the CDR3. CDR1 and CDR2 from the germline V gene are SGHTA and FQGNSA. V was cut by 0 bases and J by 1 base, with 3 bases left in between. For the CDR3, the DNA is TGTGCCAGCAGCTTAGCCATTAACTATGGCTACACCTTC. This encodes CASSLAINYGYTF. Combining the CDR3 with reference TRBV7-2 and TRBJ1-2 gives the whole variable domain GAGVSQSPSNKVTEKGKDVELRCDPISGHTALYWYRQSLGQGLEFLIYFQGNSAPDKSGLPSDRFSAERTGGSVSTLTIQRTQQEDSAVYLCASSLAINYGYTFGSGTRLTVV.

The chain combines TRBV6-1 with TRBJ2-7; a weak D match, TRBD1 (5 bases). V gave up 3 bases and J gave up 2 bases, with 11 bases separating them. This CDR3 has 14 amino acids. Germline lookup yields CDR1 MNHNS and CDR2 SASEGT. CDR3 DNA sequence: TGTGCCAGCAGTGAGAGGCAGGGAACCTACGAGCAGTACGTC. Translating it yields CASSERQGTYEQYV.

V usage is TRBV7-2 and J usage is TRBJ1-4; 7 bases map to TRBD1. The ends lost 1 base at V and 7 bases at J; junction bases unmatched: 0. This CDR3 has 13 amino acids. In germline, CDR1 is SGHTA, CDR2 FQGNSA. The CDR3 DNA reads as TGTGCCAGCAGCTTAGGGACAGGTGAAAAACTGTTTTTT. Translation: CASSLGTGEKLFF.

V is TRBV7-9 and J is TRBJ1-3; 7 bases map to TRBD1. The CDR3 loop spans 16 amino acids. The trim removed 1 base at V and 0 bases at J, leaving 3 bases unmatched. From germline, CDR1 is SEHNR and CDR2 FQNEAQ (reference sequence). DNA of the CDR3: TGTGCCAGCAGCTTAGACAGGGGCTTCTCTGGAAACACCATATATTTT. This codes for CASSLDRGFSGNTIYF.